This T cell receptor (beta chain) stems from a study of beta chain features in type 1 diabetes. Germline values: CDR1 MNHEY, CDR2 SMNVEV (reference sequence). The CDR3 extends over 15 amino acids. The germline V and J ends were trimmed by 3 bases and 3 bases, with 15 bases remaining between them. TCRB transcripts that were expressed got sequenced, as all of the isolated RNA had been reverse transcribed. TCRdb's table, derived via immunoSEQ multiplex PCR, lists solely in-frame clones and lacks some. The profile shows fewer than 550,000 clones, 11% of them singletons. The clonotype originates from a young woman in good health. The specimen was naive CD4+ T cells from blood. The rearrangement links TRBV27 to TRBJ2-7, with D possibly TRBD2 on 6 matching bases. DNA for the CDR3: TGTGCCAGCAGTTTGGCTCAGGTGGAGGGCTACGAGCAGTACTTC. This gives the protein CASSLAQVEGYEQYF.